These 25 T cell receptor beta chains originate from one sample sequenced in a study of beta chain features in type 1 diabetes. cDNA synthesis used the whole RNA isolate, giving expressed TCRB sequences. Some clones are missing from TCRdb's copy, which holds only in-frame ones; the method was immunoSEQ multiplex PCR. The sample consists of 100,000 to 150,000 clones, around 10% of them appearing once. Antigen specificity for these receptors is unknown. General observations from the study: Among patients with Type 1 diabetes, TCRB CDR3s were moderately but significantly shorter in every one of the four CD4+ subsets.

Sequencing was performed on central memory CD4+ T cells from blood. These receptors came from a man aged 25-45 years with type 1 diabetes.

V usage is TRBV29-1 and J usage is TRBJ2-7; 9 positions agree with TRBD2. The germline V gene has CDR1 SQVTM and CDR2 ANQGSEA. V dropped 3 bases and J dropped 2; count of bases not matched to a gene: 5. The CDR3 is 14 residues long. DNA for the CDR3: TGCAGCGTTGACTCTAGCGGGGAGACCTACGAGCAGTACTTC. Translating it yields CSVDSSGETYEQYF.

This clone was detected a few times. The CDR3: CASRQTSGGYEQFF. DNA of the CDR3: TGTGCCAGCAGACAGACTAGCGGGGGCTATGAGCAGTTCTTC. The V gene is TRBV9, the J gene TRBJ2-1, with 12 positions matching TRBD2. With V trimmed by 5 bases and J by 8 bases, 5 bases remained unmatched. Germline V gene sequence: CDR1 SGDLS, CDR2 YYNGEE. The CDR3 has 14 residues.

The chain joins TRBV7-3 to TRBJ2-7; 8 nucleotides agree with TRBD1. CDR1 and CDR2 (germline): SGHTA, FQGTGA. The CDR3 is 14 residues long. V was pared by 7 bases and J by 4 bases, with 9 bases of the junction left unmatched. CDR3 sequence: CASTMTGAVYEQYF. In nucleotides, the CDR3 is TGTGCCAGCACCATGACAGGGGCAGTGTACGAGCAGTACTTC.

The V gene is TRBV29-1, the J gene TRBJ1-5, with a weak D call TRBD1 (5 bases). Germline values: CDR1 SQVTM, CDR2 ANQGSEA. Trimming removed 4 bases at V and 3 bases at J, with 10 bases between. This CDR3 is 13 amino acids long. The CDR3 reads CSVAQGDNQPQHF. In DNA form, the CDR3 reads TGCAGCGTTGCTCAGGGCGACAATCAGCCCCAGCATTTT.

The J gene is TRBJ2-1, the V gene TRBV5-4; 7 bases match TRBD1. From germline, CDR1 is SGHNT and CDR2 YYREEE (reference sequence). V gave up 1 base and J gave up 5 bases; unmatched junction bases: 6. The CDR3 contains 15 residues. For the CDR3, the DNA is TGTGCCAGCAGCTTGTTAGGACAGGAGAACAATGAGCAGTTCTTC. Its protein is CASSLLGQENNEQFF.

This clone turned up a few times. The chain joins TRBV29-1 to TRBJ2-5; 11 bases line up with TRBD2. The length of the CDR3 is 15 residues. The J segment lost 11 bases and the V segment lost 4 bases, leaving 15 bases of the junction unmatched. The germline gives CDR1 SQVTM, CDR2 ANQGSEA. CDR3 loop: CSVGPYDLAGGPQYF. DNA for the CDR3: TGCAGCGTTGGTCCATACGATCTAGCGGGGGGCCCTCAGTACTTC.

This chain links TRBV2 with TRBJ2-1, with 12 bases identical to TRBD2. After removal of 6 bases from V and 8 bases from J, the junction contained 2 bases not matched to a gene. The CDR3 runs to 13 residues. Germline V CDR1 and CDR2: SNHLY, FYNNEI. Here the CDR3 reads CASRTSGGYEQFF. The CDR3 DNA reads as TGTGCCAGCAGGACTAGCGGGGGCTATGAGCAGTTCTTC. The whole variable domain, filled in from reference TRBV2 and TRBJ2-1, reads EPEVTQTPSHQVTQMGQEVILRCVPISNHLYFYWYRQILGQKVEFLVSFYNNEISEKSEIFDDQFSVERPDGSNFTLKIRSTKLEDSAMYFCASRTSGGYEQFFGPGTRLTVL.

The table lists this clone with a few counts. The J gene is TRBJ2-2, the V gene TRBV5-4; tentatively, D is TRBD1 (5 bases). Trimming stripped 6 bases from V and 1 base from J, with 7 bases between. Germline assignment: CDR1 SGHNT and CDR2 YYREEE (reference sequence). This CDR3 has 13 residues. The CDR3 spells CASMGQNTGELFF. The CDR3 nucleotides read TGTGCCAGCATGGGGCAGAACACCGGGGAGCTGTTTTTT.

The J gene is TRBJ2-5, the V gene TRBV2, with unresolved D. The germline V and J ends were trimmed by 0 bases and 5 bases, with 7 bases remaining between them. The CDR3 consists of 13 residues. Germline V gene data show CDR1 as SNHLY and CDR2 as FYNNEI. The CDR3 is CASSEAQFETQYF. CDR3 nucleotide sequence: TGTGCCAGCAGTGAAGCCCAGTTCGAGACCCAGTACTTC.

The V and J genes are TRBV11-2 and TRBJ1-5; no clear D gene. The germline V gene has CDR1 SGHAT and CDR2 FQNNGV. This CDR3 spans 15 amino acids. The ends were cut back, 1 base at V and 3 bases at J, with 10 bases in the middle. DNA for the CDR3: TGTGCCAGCAGCTTAGGAGGAGGGAACAATCAGCCCCAGCATTTT. Amino acids: CASSLGGGNNQPQHF.

This clone has a handful of counts. V usage is TRBV5-1 and J usage is TRBJ1-2; weak D call: TRBD1 (5 bases). This CDR3 comprises 13 residues. The V and J ends lost 1 base and 3 bases respectively, with 7 bases between them. The germline V gene has CDR1 SGHRS and CDR2 YFSETQ. CDR3 nucleotides: TGCGCCAGCAGCTTGCAAGGGGACTATGGCTACACCTTC. Translating gives CASSLQGDYGYTF. The variable domain in full, completed from reference TRBV5-1 and TRBJ1-2, reads KAGVTQTPRYLIKTRGQQVTLSCSPISGHRSVSWYQQTPGQGLQFLFEYFSETQRNKGNFPGRFSGRQFSNSRSEMNVSTLELGDSALYLCASSLQGDYGYTFGSGTRLTVV.

The rearrangement uses TRBV10-3 and TRBJ2-5, with D tentatively TRBD1 (6 bases). The CDR3 is 15 residues long. Germline CDR1 ENHRY, CDR2 SYGVKD. The ends were cut back, 3 bases at V and 5 bases at J, with 16 bases in the middle. CDR3 residues: CAISEPAGAQETQYF. CDR3 nucleotide sequence: TGTGCCATCAGTGAACCGGCAGGGGCGCAGGAGACCCAGTACTTC.

This clone came up a few times. V is TRBV7-9 and J is TRBJ1-6; 7 nucleotides match TRBD1. Germline lookup yields CDR1 SEHNR and CDR2 FQNEAQ (reference sequence). V lost 11 bases and J lost 9; bases outside the gene matches: 10. There are 13 residues in the CDR3. The CDR3 sequence is CAPRGRGISPLHF. The CDR3 coding sequence is TGTGCCCCAAGGGGCAGGGGGATTTCACCCCTCCACTTT.

The V call is TRBV28, the J call TRBJ1-5, with D possibly TRBD1 on 6 matching bases. CDR1 MDHEN and CDR2 SYDVKM come from the germline V gene. Trimming pared 7 bases from V and 5 bases from J, leaving 24 bases between. This CDR3 is 17 amino acids long. The CDR3 here is CASTESGTPRRDQPQHF. Here the CDR3 DNA reads TGTGCCAGCACCGAATCCGGGACACCCCGTCGGGATCAGCCCCAGCATTTT.

In this sample, this clone turned up a few times. This chain links TRBV28 with TRBJ2-3; 10 bases are a match to TRBD2. Trimming removed 6 bases from V and 6 bases from J; junction bases left unmatched: 6. CDR3 length: 14 amino acids. In germline, CDR1 is MDHEN, CDR2 SYDVKM. The CDR3 region is CASRTSGRSDTQYF. The DNA of the CDR3 is TGTGCCAGCAGGACTAGCGGGCGGTCGGATACGCAGTATTTT.

This rearrangement joins TRBV7-9 to TRBJ2-5; 9 nucleotides line up with TRBD1. The V and J ends lost 5 bases and 3 bases, in that order; junction bases with no gene match: 10. Germline V CDR1 and CDR2: SEHNR, FQNEAQ (reference sequence). CDR3 length: 16 amino acids. The CDR3 DNA follows: TGTGCCAGCAGCCCGGGGGACAGGGTGAAAAAAGAGACCCAGTACTTC. Its translation is CASSPGDRVKKETQYF.

This clone was found a few times. This chain connects TRBV28 to TRBJ1-2, with 9 positions matching TRBD1. The CDR3 has 18 residues. Germline CDR1 and CDR2: MDHEN and SYDVKM. V trimming: 5 bases; J trimming: 0 bases; junction bases outside the gene matches: 13. The CDR3 is CASSPPEQGADSNYGYTF. DNA of the CDR3: TGTGCCAGCAGTCCCCCGGAACAGGGGGCTGATTCTAACTATGGCTACACCTTC.

This clone was recorded a few times. The chain recombines TRBV29-1 with TRBJ2-3; 8 bases are shared with TRBD1. J lost 6 bases, V lost 6 bases, and 5 bases had no gene match. CDR1 is SQVTM and CDR2 is ANQGSEA in the germline V gene. This CDR3 has 12 residues. The DNA for the CDR3 is TGCAGCGTCCAGGGGGCTGGGGATACGCAGTATTTT. Residues: CSVQGAGDTQYF.

This rearrangement joins TRBV7-9 to TRBJ2-1, with 8 bases aligning to TRBD2. Germline loops: CDR1 SEHNR, CDR2 FQNEAQ (reference sequence). V was pared by 4 bases and J by 0 bases, with 11 bases of the junction left unmatched. The CDR3 has 18 residues. The DNA for the CDR3 is TGTGCCAGCAGCTCGTGGGGTGGCGGGGGGAACTCCTACAATGAGCAGTTCTTC. Its protein product is CASSSWGGGGNSYNEQFF.

The V gene is TRBV7-3, the J gene TRBJ2-5, with TRBD2 matching 11 bases. Germline V gene sequence: CDR1 SGHTA, CDR2 FQGTGA. The CDR3 contains 16 residues. V trimming: 5 bases; J trimming: 1 base; junction bases outside the gene matches: 6. The CDR3 region has the DNA TGTGCCAGCAGCGACTCTAGCGGGGGGCCCCAAGAGACCCAGTACTTC. Translating it yields CASSDSSGGPQETQYF.

The rearrangement links TRBV19 to TRBJ1-2; 10 nucleotides line up with TRBD1. Trimming at V came to 6 bases and at J to 5 bases, leaving 12 bases not matched to a gene. The CDR3 has 16 amino acids. CDR1 and CDR2 from the germline V gene are LNHDA and SQIVND (reference sequence). The CDR3 spells CASSRDRGPGGYGYTF. The CDR3 coding sequence is TGTGCCAGTAGCCGGGACAGGGGACCAGGAGGGTATGGCTACACCTTC. The variable domain in full, with the rest retrieved from reference TRBV19 and TRBJ1-2, is DGGITQSPKYLFRKEGQNVTLSCEQNLNHDAMYWYRQDPGQGLRLIYYSQIVNDFQKGDIAEGYSVSREKKESFPLTVTSAQKNPTAFYLCASSRDRGPGGYGYTFGSGTRLTVV.

This clone was detected a few times. The CDR3 DNA reads TGTGCCAGCTCACCACCCGGACAGGGAGTGGAAAAACTGTTTTTT. This sequence encodes CASSPPGQGVEKLFF. This sequence joins TRBV18 and TRBJ1-4; 8 bases are shared with TRBD1. V gave up 0 bases and J gave up 8 bases; unmatched junction bases: 5. CDR3 length: 15 amino acids. Germline CDR1 is KGHSH and CDR2 is LQKENI.

The V and J genes are TRBV2 and TRBJ2-2; D uncertain. This CDR3 contains 13 residues. Per the germline V gene, CDR1 is SNHLY and CDR2 is FYNNEI. V lost 3 bases, J lost 7 bases, and 9 bases lay in between. The DNA for the CDR3 is TGTGCCAGCAGTGATATGCGGATCGGGGAGCTGTTTTTT. It encodes CASSDMRIGELFF.

The chain uses TRBV10-3 and TRBJ2-6; D is unclear. V was cut by 3 bases and J by 0 bases, with 9 bases left in between. CDR3 length: 16 residues. Germline values: CDR1 ENHRY, CDR2 SYGVKD. The DNA of the CDR3 is TGTGCCATCAGTGATCAGGTCGCCTCTGGGGCCAACGTCCTGACTTTC. It encodes CAISDQVASGANVLTF.

The V call is TRBV28, the J call TRBJ1-5; D is uncertain. Germline CDR1 reads MDHEN; CDR2 reads SYDVKM. Trimming shortened V by 4 bases and J by 3 bases, and 10 bases separated the two germline ends. There are 14 residues in the CDR3. The CDR3 loop is CASSSPGDNQPQHF. The CDR3 DNA is TGTGCCAGCAGTTCCCCTGGAGACAATCAGCCCCAGCATTTT.